A single sample is the source of the 3 T cell receptor beta chains below, sequenced in a study of breast tumors, draining lymph nodes, adjacent tissues. The lymph nodes were axillary draining lymph nodes from breast cancer patients. TCRdb re-derived calls from the multiplex PCR reads in MiXCR, one entry per CDR3 protein. The sample includes approximately 130,000 distinct CDR3 sequences, about 20% of them seen just once. Sequencing was performed on axillary lymph node tissue. The receptors shown here come from a female donor with breast cancer. Some clones in this sample may be carry-over from other donors' samples.

This clonotype was recorded at least ten times. This sequence joins TRBV20-1 and TRBJ2-1, with 10 nucleotides matching TRBD2. V lost 2 bases and J lost 7; bases outside the gene matches: 8. Germline V lookup: CDR1 DFQATT, CDR2 SNEGSKA (reference sequence). The CDR3 runs to 15 residues. CDR3 nucleotides: TGCAGTGCTAGAACCCTAGCGGGAGATGGGAATGAGCAGTTCTTC. Protein product: CSARTLAGDGNEQFF.

This clonotype was recorded many times. The rearrangement links TRBV9 to TRBJ2-2; 8 bases match TRBD2. The V gene's germline CDR1 is SGDLS and CDR2 YYNGEE. V shed 0 bases and J 5 bases; nucleotides not matched to a gene: 6. This CDR3 spans 16 amino acids. The CDR3 DNA sequence: TGTGCCAGCAGCGTAGGTAGCGGGACGGGAACCGGGGAGCTGTTTTTT. The encoded protein is CASSVGSGTGTGELFF.

This clonotype showed up just a few times. A much bigger clone sits one base away, suggesting this may be a read error. The rearrangement joins TRBV20-1 to TRBJ2-5; either TRBD1 or TRBD2 may supply D (6 bases each). Germline V lookup: CDR1 DFQATT, CDR2 SNEGSKA (reference sequence). The CDR3 totals 14 residues. In DNA, the CDR3 is TGCAGTGCTAGAGAGGTGGGGGGCCCAGAGACCCAGTGCTTC. Translated, it gives CSAREVGGPETQCF.